The source of this TCR beta chain is a study of blood T cell repertoires in COVID-19 (dated by TCRdb to the early 2020s). Context from the whole study: Samples from collaborators originated in the United States, Italy and Spain and spanned both the acute and convalescent phases of COVID-19. Deeply sampled blood TCRbeta repertoires from subjects exposed to, actively infected with, or recovered from COVID-19 were included in the dataset. The samples were drawn from the first 160 participants of the ongoing ImmuneRACE study and from over a thousand subjects provided by 6 global collaborators. Sample metadata almost always included a de-identified subject ID, COVID-19 status, age in years and sex. Where HLA class I and class II types were available, the types were taken from metadata supplied by the sample provider, not from assay-based typing. The repertoires were released in a freely available public database meant as a resource for research on the immune response to SARS-CoV-2. The material from the prospective study consisted of cDNA or gDNA derived from T cells, B-cell-depleted T cells, or PBMCs.

TCRbeta CDR3 regions were amplified from genomic DNA by means of the immunoSEQ Assay, a bias-controlled multiplex PCR. The authors' analysis ran thus. The number of nucleated cells in each sample was estimated from the amplification of reference gene primers within the assay. Sequence reads were collapsed and filtered to measure the absolute abundance of every unique TCRbeta CDR3 rearrangement. For each sample, productive Simpson clonality was calculated as the square root of Simpson's diversity index over productive rearrangements. Drawn from immuneACCESS, this table holds only the in-frame rearrangements with V and J called that TCRdb kept. Clones are partly lost; checked studies trace under half to an unresolved V gene and leave the rest unexplained. Clonal size and the V and J genes are those of that table, whereas D and trimming came from the DNA. The sample table lists 130,000 to 150,000 clones, roughly nine tenths of them with a count of one. The top ten constitute approximately 3% of the sample.

In the case of this clone: This receptor's antigen is unknown. Per-base quality was not reported, and no clone a single base away is much larger than it.

Results the study describes overall, beyond this receptor: The amount of clinical and demographic metadata varied by source and participant and was provided uncurated.

Whole blood was collected in K2EDTA tubes by collaborating institutions according to the institutions' own protocols. For TCRbeta analysis, collaborator samples were shipped as frozen whole blood, as isolated PBMCs, or as DNA extracted from either sample type. Reading from cysteine to phenylalanine, the CDR3 counts 16 amino acids. Just CDR3 DNA is preserved here, 48 bases in frame from base 1. The CDR1 and CDR2 encoded by the germline V gene are SNHLY and FYNNEI. V loses 6 bases at its end and J loses 4 bases; junction bases beyond the gene matches: 12. What was sequenced was peripheral blood. The TCR was taken from a woman in her sixties with active COVID-19. This sequence uses TRBV2 and TRBJ2-1; 7 nucleotides in the junction match TRBD2. This receptor carries the CDR3 CASSGTPSGAYNEQFF. The DNA reads TGTGCCAGCAGCGGTACCCCTAGCGGAGCTTACAATGAGCAGTTCTTC.